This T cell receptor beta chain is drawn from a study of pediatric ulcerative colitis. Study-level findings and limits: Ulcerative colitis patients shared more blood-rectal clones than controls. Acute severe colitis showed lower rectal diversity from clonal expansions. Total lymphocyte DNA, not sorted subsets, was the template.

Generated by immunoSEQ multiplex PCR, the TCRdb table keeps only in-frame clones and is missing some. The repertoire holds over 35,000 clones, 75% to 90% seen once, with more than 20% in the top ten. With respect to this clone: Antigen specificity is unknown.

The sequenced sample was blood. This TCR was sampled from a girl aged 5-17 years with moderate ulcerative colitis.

This CDR3 is CAWSRETYEQYF. Written as DNA, the CDR3 is TGTGCCTGGAGTCGGGAAACCTACGAGCAGTACTTC. The rearrangement links TRBV30 to TRBJ2-7; D may be TRBD2 (5 bases). The CDR3 is 12 amino acids. Germline V lookup: CDR1 GTSNPN, CDR2 SVGIG (reference sequence). V lost 2 bases to trimming and J lost 2 bases, with 7 bases between them.